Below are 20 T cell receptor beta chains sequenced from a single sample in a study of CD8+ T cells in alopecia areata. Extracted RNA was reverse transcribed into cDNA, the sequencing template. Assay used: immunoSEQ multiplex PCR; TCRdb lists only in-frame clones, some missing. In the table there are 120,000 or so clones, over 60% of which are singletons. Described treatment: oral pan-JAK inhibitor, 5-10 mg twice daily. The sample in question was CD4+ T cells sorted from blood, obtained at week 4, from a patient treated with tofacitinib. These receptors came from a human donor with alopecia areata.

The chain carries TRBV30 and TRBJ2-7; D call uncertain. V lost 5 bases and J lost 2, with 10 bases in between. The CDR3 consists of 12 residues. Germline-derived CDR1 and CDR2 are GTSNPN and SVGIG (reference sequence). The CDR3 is CAWGPTTYEQYF. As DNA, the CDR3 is TGTGCCTGGGGACCGACGACCTACGAGCAGTACTTC. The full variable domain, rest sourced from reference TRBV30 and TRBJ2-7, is SQTIHQWPATLVQPVGSPLSLECTVEGTSNPNLYWYRQAAGRGLQLLFYSVGIGQISSEVPQNLSASRPQDRQFILSSKKLLLSDSGFYLCAWGPTTYEQYFGPGTRLTVT.

CDR3 sequence reads: CASSPGEGVHEQYF. In DNA form, the CDR3 reads TGTGCCAGCTCACCTGGGGAGGGGGTACACGAGCAGTACTTC. The J gene is TRBJ2-7, the V gene TRBV18, with D maybe TRBD2 (7 bases). V lost 3 bases and J 5 bases, leaving 14 bases between the germline ends. The CDR3 spans 14 residues. Germline V gives CDR1 KGHSH, CDR2 LQKENI.

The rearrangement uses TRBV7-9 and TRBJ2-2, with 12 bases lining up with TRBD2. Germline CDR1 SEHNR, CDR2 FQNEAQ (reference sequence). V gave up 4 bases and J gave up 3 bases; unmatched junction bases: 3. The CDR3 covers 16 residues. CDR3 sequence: CASSSTSGGYTGELFF. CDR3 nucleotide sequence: TGTGCCAGCAGCTCGACTAGCGGGGGCTACACCGGGGAGCTGTTTTTT.

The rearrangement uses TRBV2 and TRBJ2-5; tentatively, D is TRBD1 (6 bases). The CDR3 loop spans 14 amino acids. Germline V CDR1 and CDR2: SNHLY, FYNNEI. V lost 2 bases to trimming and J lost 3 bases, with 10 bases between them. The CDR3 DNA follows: TGTGCCAGCAGTGAATACAGGGCGAAAGAGACCCAGTACTTC. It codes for CASSEYRAKETQYF. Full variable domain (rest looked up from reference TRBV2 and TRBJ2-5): EPEVTQTPSHQVTQMGQEVILRCVPISNHLYFYWYRQILGQKVEFLVSFYNNEISEKSEIFDDQFSVERPDGSNFTLKIRSTKLEDSAMYFCASSEYRAKETQYFGPGTRLLVL.

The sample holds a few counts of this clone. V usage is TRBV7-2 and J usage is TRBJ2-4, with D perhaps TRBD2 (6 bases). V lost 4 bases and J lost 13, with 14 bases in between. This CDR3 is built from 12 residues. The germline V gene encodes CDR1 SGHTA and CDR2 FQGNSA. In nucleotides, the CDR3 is TGTGCCAGCAGCTCAAGCGGGCCCGTACAGTACTTC. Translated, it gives CASSSSGPVQYF.

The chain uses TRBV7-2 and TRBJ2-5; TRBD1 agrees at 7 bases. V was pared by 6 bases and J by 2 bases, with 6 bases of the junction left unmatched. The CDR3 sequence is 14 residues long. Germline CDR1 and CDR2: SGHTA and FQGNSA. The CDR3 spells CASRLKDRQETQYF. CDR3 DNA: TGTGCCAGCAGATTAAAGGACAGGCAAGAGACCCAGTACTTC. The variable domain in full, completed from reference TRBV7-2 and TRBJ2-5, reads GAGVSQSPSNKVTEKGKDVELRCDPISGHTALYWYRQSLGQGLEFLIYFQGNSAPDKSGLPSDRFSAERTGGSVSTLTIQRTQQEDSAVYLCASRLKDRQETQYFGPGTRLLVL.

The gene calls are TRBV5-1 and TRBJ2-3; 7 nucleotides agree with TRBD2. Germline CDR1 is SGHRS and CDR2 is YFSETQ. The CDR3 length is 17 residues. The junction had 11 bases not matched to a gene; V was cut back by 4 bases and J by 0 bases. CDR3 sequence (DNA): TGCGCCAGCAGCGTCAGAGCCGCGGGAGTCAGCACAGATACGCAGTATTTT. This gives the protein CASSVRAAGVSTDTQYF. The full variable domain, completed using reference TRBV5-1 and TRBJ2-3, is KAGVTQTPRYLIKTRGQQVTLSCSPISGHRSVSWYQQTPGQGLQFLFEYFSETQRNKGNFPGRFSGRQFSNSRSEMNVSTLELGDSALYLCASSVRAAGVSTDTQYFGPGTRLTVL.

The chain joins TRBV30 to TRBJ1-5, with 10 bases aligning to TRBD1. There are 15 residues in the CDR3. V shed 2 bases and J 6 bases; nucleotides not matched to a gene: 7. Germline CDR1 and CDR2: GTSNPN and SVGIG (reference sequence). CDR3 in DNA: TGTGCCTGGAGTTGGGGGACAGGGGTCGGTCAGCCCCAGCATTTT. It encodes CAWSWGTGVGQPQHF.

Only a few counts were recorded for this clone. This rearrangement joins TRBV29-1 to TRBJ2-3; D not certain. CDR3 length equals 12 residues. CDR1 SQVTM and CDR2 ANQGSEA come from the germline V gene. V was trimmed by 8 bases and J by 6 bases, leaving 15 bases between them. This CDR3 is CSIRVGFDTQYF. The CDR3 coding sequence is TGCAGCATCCGGGTGGGTTTCGATACGCAGTATTTT.

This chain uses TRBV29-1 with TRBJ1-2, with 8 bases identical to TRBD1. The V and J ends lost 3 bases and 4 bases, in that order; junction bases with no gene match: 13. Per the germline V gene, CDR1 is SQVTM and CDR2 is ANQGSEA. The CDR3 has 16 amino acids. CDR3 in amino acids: CSVDGVDRGGTYGYTF. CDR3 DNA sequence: TGCAGCGTTGACGGGGTCGACAGGGGAGGGACCTATGGCTACACCTTC.

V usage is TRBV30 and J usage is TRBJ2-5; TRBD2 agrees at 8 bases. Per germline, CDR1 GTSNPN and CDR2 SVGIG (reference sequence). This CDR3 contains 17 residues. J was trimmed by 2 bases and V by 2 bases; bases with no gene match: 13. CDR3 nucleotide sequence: TGTGCCTGGAGTAGGGGGGTACTAGCGGCAACTCAAGAGACCCAGTACTTC. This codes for CAWSRGVLAATQETQYF.

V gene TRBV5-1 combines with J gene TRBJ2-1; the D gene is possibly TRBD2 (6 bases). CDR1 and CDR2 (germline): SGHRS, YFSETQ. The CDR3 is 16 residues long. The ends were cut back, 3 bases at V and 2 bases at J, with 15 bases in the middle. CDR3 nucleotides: TGCGCCAGCAGCTCTCCCGGGACTCCCACCTACAATGAGCAGTTCTTC. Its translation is CASSSPGTPTYNEQFF.

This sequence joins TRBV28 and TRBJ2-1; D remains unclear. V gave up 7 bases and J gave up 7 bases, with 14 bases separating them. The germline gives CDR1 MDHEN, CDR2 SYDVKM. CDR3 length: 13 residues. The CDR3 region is CASIDLVRNEQFF. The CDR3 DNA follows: TGTGCCAGCATCGATCTCGTGCGAAATGAGCAGTTCTTC.

Written as DNA, the CDR3 is TGCGCCAGCAGCGCCGGGACAGAAGGGGAGACCCAGTACTTC. Residues: CASSAGTEGETQYF. The chain uses TRBV5-1 and TRBJ2-5; 7 bases fit TRBD1. Per germline, CDR1 SGHRS and CDR2 YFSETQ. The length of the CDR3 is 14 residues. With V trimmed by 4 bases and J by 5 bases, 8 bases remained unmatched.

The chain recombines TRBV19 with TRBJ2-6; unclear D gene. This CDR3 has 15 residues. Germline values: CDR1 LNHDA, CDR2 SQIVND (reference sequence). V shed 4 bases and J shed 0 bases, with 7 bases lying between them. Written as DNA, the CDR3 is TGTGCCAGTAGTAAGGATCTCTCTGGGGCCAACGTCCTGACTTTC. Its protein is CASSKDLSGANVLTF.

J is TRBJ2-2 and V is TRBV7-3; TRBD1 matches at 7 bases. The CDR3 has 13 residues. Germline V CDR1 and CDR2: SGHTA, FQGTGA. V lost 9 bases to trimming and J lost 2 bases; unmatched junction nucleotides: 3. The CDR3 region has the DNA TGTGCCAGTGGGACAGTCAACACCGGGGAGCTGTTTTTT. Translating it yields CASGTVNTGELFF.

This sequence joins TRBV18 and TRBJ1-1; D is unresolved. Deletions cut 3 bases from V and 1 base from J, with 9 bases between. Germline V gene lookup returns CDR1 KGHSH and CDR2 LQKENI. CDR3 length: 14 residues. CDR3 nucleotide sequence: TGTGCCAGCTCACCCCTCAGTGAGAACACTGAAGCTTTCTTT. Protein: CASSPLSENTEAFF. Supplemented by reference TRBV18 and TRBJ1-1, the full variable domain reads NAGVMQNPRHLVRRRGQEARLRCSPMKGHSHVYWYRQLPEEGLKFMVYLQKENIIDESGMPKERFSAEFPKEGPSILRIQQVVRGDSAAYFCASSPLSENTEAFFGQGTRLTVV.

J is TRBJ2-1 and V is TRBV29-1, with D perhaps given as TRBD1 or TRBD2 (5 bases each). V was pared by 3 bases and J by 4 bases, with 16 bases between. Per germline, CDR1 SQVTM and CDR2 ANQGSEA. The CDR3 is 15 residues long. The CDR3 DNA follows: TGCAGCGTTGACATAACAGGAGGTTCTTACAATGAGCAGTTCTTC. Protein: CSVDITGGSYNEQFF.

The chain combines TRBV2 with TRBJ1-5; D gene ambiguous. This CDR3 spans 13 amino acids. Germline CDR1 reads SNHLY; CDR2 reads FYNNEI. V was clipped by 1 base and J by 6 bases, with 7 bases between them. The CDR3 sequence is CASSEGFGQPQHF. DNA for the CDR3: TGTGCCAGCAGTGAAGGTTTTGGTCAGCCCCAGCATTTT.

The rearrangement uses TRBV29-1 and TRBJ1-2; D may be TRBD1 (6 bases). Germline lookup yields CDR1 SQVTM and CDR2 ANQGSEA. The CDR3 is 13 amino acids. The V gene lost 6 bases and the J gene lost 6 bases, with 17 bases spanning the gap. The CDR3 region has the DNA TGCAGCGTCGTGCCAGGGGATAGCCATGGCTACACCTTC. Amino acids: CSVVPGDSHGYTF.